This TCR beta chain emerged from a study of shared clonotypes between healthy human individuals. Libraries were prepared by immunoSEQ multiplex PCR; TCRdb keeps only in-frame clonotypes and omits some of them. The data show roughly 480,000 clones, with around three quarters seen just once and approximately 12% held by the top ten. Germline lookup yields CDR1 SGHAT and CDR2 FQNNGV. CDR3 length equals 20 residues. Trimming removed 0 bases from V and 0 bases from J; junction bases left unmatched: 8. The TCR comes from a woman in her forties in good health. Some clones in this sample may be carry-over from other donors' samples. The specimen was PBMCs. The V gene is TRBV11-2, the J gene TRBJ2-6; 10 nucleotides line up with TRBD1. The CDR3 nucleotides read TGTGCCAGCAGCTTAGATGGGCCGACAGGGGGCGGCTCTGGGGCCAACGTCCTGACTTTC. Residues: CASSLDGPTGGGSGANVLTF.